The TCR beta chain under discussion was sequenced for a study of OX40 agonist ivuxolimab in advanced cancers. On the study more broadly: Prior anti-PD-1, anti-PD-L1 or anti-CTLA-4 therapy did not bar entry, and 40% had some. Broader study findings: No determination was made of the antigen specificity of the expanded peripheral T cells.

The CDR3 sequence is 16 residues long. V lost 0 bases to trimming and J lost 3 bases; unmatched junction nucleotides: 9. Germline CDR1 and CDR2: SGHNT and YYREEE (reference sequence). To note about this clone: Its antigen remains unidentified.

Only in-frame clones appear in the TCRdb table, and some are missing; sequencing was by immunoSEQ multiplex PCR. The table records over 100,000 clones, 90% to 95% of them present only once. The clonotype was recovered from an adult with an advanced solid tumor such as melanoma, head and neck, liver or kidney cancer. The chain uses TRBV5-4 and TRBJ2-7; 7 nucleotides agree with TRBD1. Sequenced here: CD4+ or CD8+ T cells sorted from blood, sampled in a trial of the OX40 agonist ivuxolimab. The chain's CDR3 is CASSLGGGRGYYEQYF. CDR3 DNA: TGTGCCAGCAGCTTGGGAGGGGGCCGAGGATACTACGAGCAGTACTTC.